These 20 T cell receptor beta chains originate from one sample sequenced in a study of blood T cells in healthy people across ages. The second PCR ran roughly 7 to 12 cycles with a sample-barcoded 5' primer and J-beta primers. Each CDR3 protein gets one entry after TCRdb re-called the 5' RACE reads with MiXCR. The sample lists approximately 800,000 distinct CDR3 sequences, 30% to 45% occurring once. The sample taken for sequencing was blood. These receptors originate from a man aged 18 to 29 in good health.

This chain uses TRBV6-5 with TRBJ2-2; D is unresolved. Trimming stripped 0 bases from V and 4 bases from J, with 9 bases between. Germline loops: CDR1 MNHEY, CDR2 SVGAGI. The CDR3 sequence is 15 residues long. CDR3 sequence reads: CASSYSRPGTGELFF. The CDR3 DNA is TGTGCCAGCAGTTACTCGAGGCCTGGCACCGGGGAGCTGTTTTTT.

This clonotype appeared many times. The V call is TRBV6-5, the J call TRBJ2-4, with 10 bases fitting TRBD2. Germline V gene lookup returns CDR1 MNHEY and CDR2 SVGAGI. Trimming at V came to 2 bases and at J to 2 bases, leaving 12 bases not matched to a gene. The CDR3 spans 19 residues. The CDR3 protein is CASSYTSGVFGLTKNIQYF. In DNA, the CDR3 is TGTGCCAGCAGTTACACTAGCGGGGTATTTGGGCTGACCAAAAACATTCAGTACTTC.

This clonotype was counted between two and nine times. The V gene is TRBV20-1, the J gene TRBJ2-5; 16 nucleotides match TRBD2. The CDR3 has 17 amino acids. The V gene end was trimmed by 1 base and the J gene end by 5 bases; junction bases not matched to a gene: 7. Germline V gene lookup returns CDR1 DFQATT and CDR2 SNEGSKA (reference sequence). CDR3 nucleotide sequence: TGCAGTGCTAGAGGGGGACTAGCGGGGGGGCCAATCGAGACCCAGTACTTC. This gives the protein CSARGGLAGGPIETQYF.

The chain links TRBV29-1 to TRBJ2-1; possible D gene TRBD2, 5 bases. The germline CDR1 and CDR2 sequences are SQVTM and ANQGSEA. Trimming took 5 bases from V and 10 from J, leaving 9 bases between them. The CDR3 runs 10 residues. CDR3 in DNA: TGCAGCGTTTCGGGGATAGAGCAGTTCTTC. Its translation: CSVSGIEQFF.

This rearrangement joins TRBV20-1 to TRBJ2-3; D gene uncertain. Per the germline V gene, CDR1 is DFQATT and CDR2 is SNEGSKA (reference sequence). This CDR3 has 14 amino acids. V gave up 6 bases and J gave up 2 bases, with 15 bases separating them. The CDR3 reads CSAQTPPLTDTQYF. The CDR3 nucleotides are TGCAGTGCGCAGACTCCACCTCTCACAGATACGCAGTATTTT.

The CDR3 sequence: CASSGGRTGGLDTQYF. The CDR3 DNA reads TGTGCCAGCAGCGGGGGCAGGACAGGCGGTTTAGATACGCAGTATTTT. The chain has TRBV28 and TRBJ2-3, with D possibly TRBD1 on 7 matching bases. The V end was cut by 6 bases, the J end by 5 bases, with 21 bases between. Germline V gene sequence: CDR1 MDHEN, CDR2 SYDVKM. The CDR3 loop spans 16 amino acids. Together with reference TRBV28 and TRBJ2-3, the CDR3 gives the full variable domain: DVKVTQSSRYLVKRTGEKVFLECVQDMDHENMFWYRQDPGLGLRLIYFSYDVKMKEKGDIPEGYSVSREKKERFSLILESASTNQTSMYLCASSGGRTGGLDTQYFGPGTRLTVL.

The chain combines TRBV27 with TRBJ1-6, with no clear D. The CDR3 runs to 14 residues. Germline V gene data show CDR1 as MNHEY and CDR2 as SMNVEV (reference sequence). V was pared by 2 bases and J by 2 bases, with 4 bases between. The CDR3 reads CASSLNPYNSPLHF. The CDR3 DNA follows: TGTGCCAGCAGTTTAAATCCCTATAATTCACCCCTCCACTTT.

This clonotype came up a few times. This chain joins TRBV5-1 and TRBJ1-2; no clear D. This CDR3 region has 13 residues. Germline CDR1 is SGHRS and CDR2 is YFSETQ. V lost 0 bases and J 8 bases, leaving 11 bases between the germline ends. The CDR3, as DNA: TGCGCCAGCAGCTTGGCAGCGATGGGGGGCTACACCTTC. This encodes CASSLAAMGGYTF.

Note on this clonotype: Compared with germline, one end of the junction differs, possibly owing to a read error. The rearrangement uses TRBV7-9 and TRBJ2-5; 10 bases are shared with TRBD2. Germline V CDR1 and CDR2: SEHNR, FQNEAQ (reference sequence). This CDR3 is built from 16 residues. The CDR3 region has the DNA TGTGCCAGCGGCTTAGAAGCGGGGGGGTACCAAGAGACCCAGTACTTC. The encoded protein is CASGLEAGGYQETQYF.

The chain has TRBV20-1 and TRBJ2-3; D perhaps matches TRBD2 (8 bases). In germline, CDR1 is DFQATT, CDR2 SNEGSKA (reference sequence). The length of the CDR3 is 15 residues. V gave up 5 bases and J gave up 4 bases, with 19 bases separating them. The CDR3 reads CSASRTSRGADTQYF. The DNA of the CDR3 is TGCAGTGCTTCGCGGACTAGCAGGGGGGCAGATACGCAGTATTTT.

This clonotype was seen a handful of times. The chain carries TRBV18 and TRBJ2-6; 7 bases agree with TRBD2. The CDR3 contains 19 residues. Trimming cost V 1 base and J 0 bases; bases outside gene matches: 9. Germline CDR1 is KGHSH and CDR2 is LQKENI. In DNA, the CDR3 is TGTGCCAGCTCACCACTCAGCGGGAAGATCGCCTCTGGGGCCAACGTCCTGACTTTC. Translation: CASSPLSGKIASGANVLTF.

This clonotype was detected only a few times. This chain connects TRBV7-9 to TRBJ1-4, with D possibly TRBD1 on 5 matching bases. Trimming stripped 4 bases from V and 3 bases from J, with 12 bases between. Germline CDR1 and CDR2: SEHNR and FQNEAQ (reference sequence). This CDR3 region has 15 residues. The CDR3 DNA reads TGTGCCAGCAGCTCCTCCGGGACGTCTAATGAAAAACTGTTTTTT. Translated: CASSSSGTSNEKLFF.

This clonotype was recorded once. This chain connects TRBV5-1 to TRBJ2-7, with 9 bases aligning to TRBD2. The germline V gene has CDR1 SGHRS and CDR2 YFSETQ. V shed 1 base, J shed 7 bases, and the junction held 15 bases outside the gene matches. This CDR3 has 17 amino acids. The CDR3 coding sequence is TGCGCCAGCAGCTTGAGCCCATTAGCGGGGGCGGGGAATGAGCAGTACTTC. As protein: CASSLSPLAGAGNEQYF. The full variable domain, with the rest looked up from reference TRBV5-1 and TRBJ2-7, is KAGVTQTPRYLIKTRGQQVTLSCSPISGHRSVSWYQQTPGQGLQFLFEYFSETQRNKGNFPGRFSGRQFSNSRSEMNVSTLELGDSALYLCASSLSPLAGAGNEQYFGPGTRLTVT.

This clonotype was found a few times. This chain links TRBV5-1 with TRBJ2-7; 7 bases agree with TRBD2. This CDR3 is built from 14 residues. Germline V lookup: CDR1 SGHRS, CDR2 YFSETQ. Losses at the gene ends were 0 bases for V and 3 bases for J; bases not matched to a gene: 3. CDR3 nucleotide sequence: TGCGCCAGCAGCTTGGAAAGGACTAGCTACGAGCAGTACTTC. Amino acids: CASSLERTSYEQYF.

V gene TRBV20-1 combines with J gene TRBJ2-1; tentatively, D is TRBD1 or TRBD2 (5 bases each). The J call may be faulty, since TRBJ2-7 better matches the DNA end. Germline lookup yields CDR1 DFQATT and CDR2 SNEGSKA (reference sequence). The CDR3 is 18 residues long. The CDR3 spells CSAPFGASNKGPYNEQYF. Written as DNA, the CDR3 is TGCAGTGCACCCTTCGGGGCTAGTAATAAGGGACCCTACAATGAGCAGTACTTC.

The CDR3 DNA reads as TGCGCCAGCAGCTTCCCCAATGGGGCGTCCAATGAGCAGTTCTTC. Translating gives CASSFPNGASNEQFF. V gene TRBV5-1 combines with J gene TRBJ2-1, with D perhaps matching TRBD1 (5 bases). V lost 2 bases to trimming and J lost 6 bases, with 15 bases between them. This CDR3 has 15 residues. Germline V gene lookup returns CDR1 SGHRS and CDR2 YFSETQ.

The chain joins TRBV20-1 to TRBJ1-2; D is unclear. The CDR3 runs 13 residues. Germline V gene data show CDR1 as DFQATT and CDR2 as SNEGSKA (reference sequence). Trimming took 2 bases from V and 4 from J, leaving 11 bases between them. In DNA, the CDR3 is TGCAGTGCTAGACCACAGCCCACCTATGGCTACACCTTC. Its protein is CSARPQPTYGYTF.

The V and J genes are TRBV7-6 and TRBJ2-1; 15 bases are a match to TRBD2. V lost 1 base, J lost 5 bases, and 9 bases stayed unmatched. This CDR3 contains 19 residues. Germline CDR1 is SGHVS and CDR2 is FNYEAQ. The CDR3 DNA reads as TGTGCCAGCAGCTTAGTAGAAGGACTAGCGGGGGGGTCTAACAATGAGCAGTTCTTC. Protein: CASSLVEGLAGGSNNEQFF. Drawing the rest from reference TRBV7-6 and TRBJ2-1, the complete variable domain is GAGVSQSPRYKVTKRGQDVALRCDPISGHVSLYWYRQALGQGPEFLTYFNYEAQQDKSGLPNDRFSAERPEGSISTLTIQRTEQRDSAMYRCASSLVEGLAGGSNNEQFFGPGTRLTVL.

The chain links TRBV2 to TRBJ2-5, with 9 bases identical to TRBD1. Germline assignment: CDR1 SNHLY and CDR2 FYNNEI. Trimming at V came to 3 bases and at J to 4 bases, leaving 6 bases not matched to a gene. There are 15 residues in the CDR3. CDR3 DNA: TGTGCCAGCAGTGATCACAGGGGGCGCGGAGAGACCCAGTACTTC. It translates to CASSDHRGRGETQYF.

The chain uses TRBV7-6 and TRBJ1-3; 8 bases fit TRBD1. This CDR3 is 17 amino acids long. Trimming removed 5 bases from V and 2 bases from J; junction bases left unmatched: 11. CDR1 SGHVS and CDR2 FNYEAQ come from the germline V gene. Here the CDR3 reads CASSVGTGLSAGNTIYF. The CDR3 coding sequence is TGTGCCAGCAGCGTCGGGACAGGACTCTCTGCTGGAAACACCATATATTTT.